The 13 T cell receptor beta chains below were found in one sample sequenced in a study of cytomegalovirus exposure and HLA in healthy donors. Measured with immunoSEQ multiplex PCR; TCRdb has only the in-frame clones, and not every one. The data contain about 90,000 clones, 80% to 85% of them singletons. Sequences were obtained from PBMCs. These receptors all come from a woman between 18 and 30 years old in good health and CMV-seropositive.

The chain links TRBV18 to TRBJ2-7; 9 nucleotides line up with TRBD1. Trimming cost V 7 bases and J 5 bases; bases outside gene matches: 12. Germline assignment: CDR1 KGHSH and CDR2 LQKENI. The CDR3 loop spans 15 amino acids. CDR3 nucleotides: TGTGCCAGCTTTTCCGGGACAGGGAGAAGGGACGAGCAGTACTTC. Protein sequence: CASFSGTGRRDEQYF.

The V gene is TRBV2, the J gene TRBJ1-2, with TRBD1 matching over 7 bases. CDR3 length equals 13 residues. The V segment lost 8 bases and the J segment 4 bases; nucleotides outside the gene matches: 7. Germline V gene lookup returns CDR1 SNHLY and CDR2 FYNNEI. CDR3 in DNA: TGTGCCAGCCTGAGACAGGGTGCCTATGGCTACACCTTC. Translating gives CASLRQGAYGYTF.

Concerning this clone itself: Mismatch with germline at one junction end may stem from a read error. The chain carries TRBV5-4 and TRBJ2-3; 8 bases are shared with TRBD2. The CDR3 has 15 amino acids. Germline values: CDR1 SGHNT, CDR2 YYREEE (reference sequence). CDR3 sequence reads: CASSLATSGTHTQYF. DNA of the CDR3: TGTGCCAGCAGCTTGGCAACTAGCGGCACACATACGCAGTATTTT.

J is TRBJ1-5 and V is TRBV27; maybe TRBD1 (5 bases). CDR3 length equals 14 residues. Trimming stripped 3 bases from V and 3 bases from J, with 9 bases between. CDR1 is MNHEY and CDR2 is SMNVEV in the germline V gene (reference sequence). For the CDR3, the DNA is TGTGCCAGCAGTTTGCAAGGGGCCAATCAGCCCCAGCATTTT. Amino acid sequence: CASSLQGANQPQHF.

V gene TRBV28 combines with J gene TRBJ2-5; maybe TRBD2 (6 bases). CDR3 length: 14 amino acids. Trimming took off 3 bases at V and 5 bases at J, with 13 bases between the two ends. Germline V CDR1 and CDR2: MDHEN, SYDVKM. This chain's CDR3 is CASSLPGTPETQYF. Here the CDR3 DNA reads TGTGCCAGCAGTTTGCCCGGGACTCCGGAGACCCAGTACTTC.

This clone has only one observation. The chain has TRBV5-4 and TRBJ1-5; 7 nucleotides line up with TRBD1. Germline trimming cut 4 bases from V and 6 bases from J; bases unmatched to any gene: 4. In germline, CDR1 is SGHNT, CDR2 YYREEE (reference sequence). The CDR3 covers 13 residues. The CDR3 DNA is TGTGCCAGCAGCCGGGACAGCTTTCAGCCCCAGCATTTT. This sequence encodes CASSRDSFQPQHF.

In DNA, the CDR3 is TGTGCCAGCAGCTTAAGAGTTGAGGGTCCTGAAGCTTTCTTT. Residues: CASSLRVEGPEAFF. The rearrangement links TRBV7-9 to TRBJ1-1; no clear D. V was trimmed by 2 bases and J by 6 bases, leaving 13 bases between them. Germline V gene data show CDR1 as SEHNR and CDR2 as FQNEAQ (reference sequence). The CDR3 is made up of 14 amino acids.

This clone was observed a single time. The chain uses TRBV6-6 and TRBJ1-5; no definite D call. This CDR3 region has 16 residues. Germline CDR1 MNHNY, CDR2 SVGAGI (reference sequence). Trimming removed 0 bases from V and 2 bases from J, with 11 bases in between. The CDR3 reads CASSYSSGQGNQPQHF. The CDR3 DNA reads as TGTGCCAGCAGTTACTCTAGTGGGCAGGGCAATCAGCCCCAGCATTTT.

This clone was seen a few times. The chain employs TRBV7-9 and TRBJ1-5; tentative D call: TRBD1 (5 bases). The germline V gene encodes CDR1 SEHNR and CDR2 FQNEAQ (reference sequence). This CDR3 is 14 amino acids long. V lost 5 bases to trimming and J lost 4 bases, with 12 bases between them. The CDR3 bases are TGTGCCAGCAGCGACGGACACGCTAATCAGCCCCAGCATTTT. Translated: CASSDGHANQPQHF.

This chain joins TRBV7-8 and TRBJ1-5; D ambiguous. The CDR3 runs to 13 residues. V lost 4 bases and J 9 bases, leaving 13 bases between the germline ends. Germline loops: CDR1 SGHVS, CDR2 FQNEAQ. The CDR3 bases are TGTGCCAGCAGCTCGACTGGAGCGGGGCCCCAGCATTTT. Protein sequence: CASSSTGAGPQHF.

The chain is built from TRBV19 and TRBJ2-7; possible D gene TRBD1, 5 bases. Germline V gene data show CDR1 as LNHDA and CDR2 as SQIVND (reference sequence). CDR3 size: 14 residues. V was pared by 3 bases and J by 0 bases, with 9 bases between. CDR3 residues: CASSMGQASYEQYF. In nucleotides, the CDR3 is TGTGCCAGTAGTATGGGGCAGGCCTCCTACGAGCAGTACTTC.

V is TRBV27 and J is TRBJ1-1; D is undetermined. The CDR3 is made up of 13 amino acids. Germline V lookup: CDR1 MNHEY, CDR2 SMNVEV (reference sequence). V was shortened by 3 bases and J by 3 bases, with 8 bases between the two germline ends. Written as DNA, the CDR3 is TGTGCCAGCAGTTTCAACCGCGACACTGAAGCTTTCTTT. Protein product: CASSFNRDTEAFF.

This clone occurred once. In DNA, the CDR3 is TGTGCCAGCAGTTACGGGACAGGGTGGCCCTACGAGCAGTACTTC. Protein sequence: CASSYGTGWPYEQYF. The chain uses TRBV6-5 and TRBJ2-7; 9 nucleotides match TRBD1. The CDR3 totals 15 residues. Losses at the gene ends were 2 bases for V and 2 bases for J; bases not matched to a gene: 4. The V gene's germline CDR1 is MNHEY and CDR2 SVGAGI.